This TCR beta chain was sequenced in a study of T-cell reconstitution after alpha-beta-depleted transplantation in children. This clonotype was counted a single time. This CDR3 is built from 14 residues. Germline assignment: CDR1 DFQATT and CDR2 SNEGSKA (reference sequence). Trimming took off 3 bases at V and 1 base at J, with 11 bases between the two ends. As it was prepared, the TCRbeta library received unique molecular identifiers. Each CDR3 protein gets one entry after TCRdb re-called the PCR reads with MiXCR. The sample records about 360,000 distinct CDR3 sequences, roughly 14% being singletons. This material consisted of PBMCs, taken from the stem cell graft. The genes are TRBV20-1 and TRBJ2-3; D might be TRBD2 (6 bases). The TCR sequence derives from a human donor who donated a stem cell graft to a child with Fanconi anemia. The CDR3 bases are TGCAGTGCTAGCGGGGGATCTGGCACAGATACGCAGTATTTT. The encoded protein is CSASGGSGTDTQYF.